This T cell receptor (beta chain) was sequenced in a study of human T cells and chemical hapten exposure. About the study: Once 0.01% DPC had been applied to the upper back by patch test, readings were taken at 6 days.

In the library, unique molecular identifiers were attached to individual cDNA molecules. Per the study methods: Per sample, the median was about 88,000 TCRs, with values from 23,224 to 690,600. MiXCR was run by TCRdb on the RACE reads, yielding one entry per CDR3 protein. The authors' filters were not applied to this entry. The sample consists of more than 60,000 distinct CDR3 sequences, 10% of them appearing once. Noted time point: patch test 2, 6 weeks after DPC sensitization. The sample's treatment: therapeutic diphenylcyclopropenone sensitization with weekly scalp DPC. Trimming cost V 3 bases and J 7 bases, with 6 bases left between them. The CDR3 totals 12 residues. Germline CDR1 reads PRHDT; CDR2 reads FYEKMQ (reference sequence).

The source was whole blood, collected in connection with sensitization to the hapten diphenylcyclopropenone (DPC). J is TRBJ2-2 and V is TRBV13; D ambiguous. The receptor comes from a woman aged 50 to 60 with alopecia areata. Some clones in this sample may be carry-over from other donors' samples. In DNA, the CDR3 is TGTGCCAGCAGCTTTCGAGGCGGGGAGCTGTTTTTT. Protein: CASSFRGGELFF.